Below are 24 T cell receptor beta chains sequenced from a single sample in a study of response to subunit inactivated influenza vaccine. TCRdb called the RT-PCR reads again in MiXCR, with one record for every CDR3 protein. This table holds about 700,000 distinct CDR3 sequences, 14% found once. Sequenced here: PBMCs from blood, sampled 14 days before vaccination. The receptors were sampled from a man aged 45-65 years who received an inactivated influenza vaccine.

In DNA form, the CDR3 reads TGTGCCAGCAGCGAAGTTCGACCGACAGATACGCAGTATTTT. As protein: CASSEVRPTDTQYF. The chain employs TRBV7-8 and TRBJ2-3; D not resolved. Trimming cost V 5 bases and J 3 bases, with 12 bases left between them. This CDR3 has 14 residues. Per the germline V gene, CDR1 is SGHVS and CDR2 is FQNEAQ.

This clonotype has more than one count but fewer than ten. This rearrangement joins TRBV6-2 or TRBV6-3 to TRBJ2-7, with 8 bases matching TRBD2. The junction had 9 bases not matched to a gene; V was cut back by 5 bases and J by 0 bases. This CDR3 comprises 16 residues. Germline V lookup: CDR1 MNHEY, CDR2 SVGEGT. The CDR3 DNA follows: TGTGCCAGCAGTCCCAGTCCGAGCGGGGGCTCCTACGAGCAGTACTTC. Translated, it gives CASSPSPSGGSYEQYF.

In this sample, this clonotype turned up a few times. The rearrangement joins TRBV20-1 to TRBJ1-4; perhaps TRBD1 as D (6 bases). Germline assignment: CDR1 DFQATT and CDR2 SNEGSKA (reference sequence). The V gene lost 5 bases and the J gene lost 3 bases, with 10 bases spanning the gap. The CDR3 covers 13 residues. The CDR3 spells CSAVTGSNEKLFF. The CDR3 DNA follows: TGCAGTGCTGTGACAGGATCTAATGAAAAACTGTTTTTT.

The V gene is TRBV20-1, the J gene TRBJ1-5; a weak D match, TRBD1 (5 bases). CDR3 length: 14 residues. Trimming took 0 bases from V and 3 from J, leaving 9 bases between them. Germline CDR1 reads DFQATT; CDR2 reads SNEGSKA (reference sequence). DNA of the CDR3: TGCAGTGCTAGAGATCTAGGGGTCAATCAGCCCCAGCATTTT. This gives the protein CSARDLGVNQPQHF.

This clonotype was found many times. This chain connects TRBV18 to TRBJ1-1; unclear D gene. Trimming removed 0 bases from V and 1 base from J, with 3 bases in between. This CDR3 comprises 13 residues. Germline V gene data show CDR1 as KGHSH and CDR2 as LQKENI. CDR3 residues: CASSPPGNTEAFF. The CDR3 DNA reads TGTGCCAGCTCACCACCCGGGAACACTGAAGCTTTCTTT.

This clonotype was observed many times. The chain uses TRBV12-3 or TRBV12-4 and TRBJ1-5; D ambiguous. Trimming left V 1 base short and J 6 bases short, with 10 bases between. This CDR3 comprises 14 residues. This CDR3 reads CASSLGDWSQPQHF. In nucleotides, the CDR3 is TGTGCCAGCAGTTTAGGGGATTGGAGTCAGCCCCAGCATTTT.

The sample holds a few counts of this clonotype. The gene calls are TRBV10-3 and TRBJ2-7; 10 bases agree with TRBD1. Trimming at V came to 0 bases and at J to 5 bases, leaving 4 bases not matched to a gene. Germline CDR1 is ENHRY and CDR2 is SYGVKD. This CDR3 has 15 residues. Here the CDR3 DNA reads TGTGCCATCAGTGAGTCGGGACAGGGGTTCGACGAGCAGTACTTC. Its protein product is CAISESGQGFDEQYF.

The genes are TRBV30 and TRBJ2-5; TRBD2 might be the D (6 bases). The CDR3 spans 14 residues. The germline V gene encodes CDR1 GTSNPN and CDR2 SVGIG (reference sequence). Between the trimmed V and J ends, which lost 2 bases and 1 base, there was a span of 11 bases. CDR3 sequence reads: CAWSRGIGQETQYF. DNA of the CDR3: TGTGCCTGGAGTCGCGGGATTGGCCAAGAGACCCAGTACTTC.

The CDR3 sequence is CASSSVAKNIQYF. The DNA of the CDR3 is TGTGCCAGCAGTTCCGTAGCCAAAAACATTCAGTACTTC. This rearrangement joins TRBV28 to TRBJ2-4; D remains unclear. Between the trimmed V and J ends, which lost 4 bases and 0 bases, there was a span of 4 bases. The CDR3 sequence is 13 residues long. Looked up from germline, CDR1 is MDHEN and CDR2 is SYDVKM.

This clonotype was observed a handful of times. CDR3 residues: CSARDLAGGVSPLHF. CDR3 bases: TGCAGTGCTAGAGATCTGGCAGGGGGAGTCTCACCCCTCCACTTT. The chain has TRBV20-1 and TRBJ1-6; 7 bases are a match to TRBD1. The CDR3 covers 15 residues. Germline assignment: CDR1 DFQATT and CDR2 SNEGSKA (reference sequence). Trimming removed 0 bases from V and 10 bases from J; junction bases left unmatched: 9.

The genes are TRBV18 and TRBJ2-1, with D unresolved. V lost 1 base and J lost 5, with 15 bases in between. The germline V gene has CDR1 KGHSH and CDR2 LQKENI. This CDR3 contains 16 residues. The CDR3 DNA is TGTGCCAGCTCACCACGTGCCCCCTCCTGGAACAATGAGCAGTTCTTC. Translated: CASSPRAPSWNNEQFF.

The sample holds a few counts of this clonotype. CDR3 sequence: CASSQLTGAPQETQYF. DNA for the CDR3: TGCGCCAGCAGCCAGCTAACAGGGGCCCCCCAAGAGACCCAGTACTTC. This rearrangement joins TRBV5-1 to TRBJ2-5, with TRBD1 matching over 7 bases. This CDR3 region has 16 residues. Germline V CDR1 and CDR2: SGHRS, YFSETQ. The ends lost 4 bases at V and 1 base at J; junction bases unmatched: 10.

This clonotype was seen repeatedly, ten times or more. V usage is TRBV5-1 and J usage is TRBJ2-7, with D perhaps being TRBD1 or TRBD2 (5 bases each). Germline CDR1 is SGHRS and CDR2 is YFSETQ. The length of the CDR3 is 15 residues. With 5 bases removed from V and 4 bases from J, the gap between germline ends came to 19 bases. CDR3 DNA sequence: TGCGCCAGCAGTCTGGTCGGGACCAGAGGATACGAGCAGTACTTC. Amino acid sequence: CASSLVGTRGYEQYF.

The chain couples TRBV7-2 to TRBJ2-1; D might be TRBD2 (5 bases). CDR1 and CDR2 from the germline V gene are SGHTA and FQGNSA. The ends were cut back, 3 bases at V and 0 bases at J, with 9 bases in the middle. The CDR3 is 15 amino acids. CDR3 DNA sequence: TGTGCCAGCAGCTTGGAAGCGGACTCCTACAATGAGCAGTTCTTC. It yields the protein CASSLEADSYNEQFF.

This clonotype was seen a few times. This chain connects TRBV25-1 to TRBJ1-2, with TRBD1 as a possible D gene (6 bases). Germline CDR1 is MGHDK and CDR2 is SYGVNS. V lost 0 bases and J 2 bases, leaving 10 bases between the germline ends. This CDR3 contains 15 residues. This chain's CDR3 is CASSEYVGQNYGYTF. The CDR3 nucleotides are TGTGCCAGCAGTGAATATGTCGGACAGAACTATGGCTACACCTTC.

V and J are TRBV20-1 and TRBJ2-1; TRBD2 aligns across 7 bases. Germline CDR1 DFQATT, CDR2 SNEGSKA (reference sequence). V dropped 3 bases and J dropped 8; count of bases not matched to a gene: 10. The CDR3 extends over 14 amino acids. The CDR3 region is CSARWGEGRYEQFF. CDR3 in DNA: TGCAGTGCTAGGTGGGGGGAGGGGAGGTATGAGCAGTTCTTC.

This clonotype was seen only a few times. V gene TRBV5-1 combines with J gene TRBJ2-3, with D tentatively TRBD2 (7 bases). CDR1 and CDR2 (germline): SGHRS, YFSETQ. The CDR3 runs 15 residues. Trimming cost V 0 bases and J 4 bases, with 12 bases left between them. This CDR3 reads CASSLVGGLADTQYF. CDR3 sequence (DNA): TGCGCCAGCAGCTTGGTGGGGGGGCTGGCAGATACGCAGTATTTT.

J is TRBJ2-3 and V is TRBV20-1, with 7 bases that match TRBD2. CDR1 is DFQATT and CDR2 is SNEGSKA in the germline V gene (reference sequence). V dropped 3 bases and J dropped 2; count of bases not matched to a gene: 5. The CDR3 spans 14 residues. CDR3 in DNA: TGCAGTGCTAGCCCTAGCGGCTACACAGATACGCAGTATTTT. It encodes CSASPSGYTDTQYF.

The chain links TRBV6-6 to TRBJ2-4; D remains unclear. The length of the CDR3 is 12 residues. V was trimmed by 9 bases and J by 9 bases, leaving 15 bases between them. In germline, CDR1 is MNHNY, CDR2 SVGAGI (reference sequence). The CDR3, as DNA: TGTGCCAGTTCACAGAACCCGGTCATTCAGTACTTC. This codes for CASSQNPVIQYF.

This clonotype was seen only a few times. The chain has TRBV5-6 and TRBJ2-4; TRBD2 matches 9 bases. V shed 2 bases, J shed 4 bases, and the junction held 13 bases outside the gene matches. The germline CDR1 and CDR2 sequences are SGHDT and YYEEEE. This CDR3 is 18 amino acids long. CDR3 sequence: CASSFRAGGAKGKNIQYF. In DNA, the CDR3 is TGTGCCAGCAGCTTTAGAGCGGGAGGAGCAAAAGGTAAAAACATTCAGTACTTC.

The genes are TRBV28 and TRBJ2-7; 9 bases map to TRBD2. The CDR3 runs 15 residues. Germline CDR1 and CDR2: MDHEN and SYDVKM. After removal of 6 bases from V and 3 bases from J, the junction contained 9 bases not matched to a gene. The CDR3 DNA reads as TGTGCCAGCAGCGACTATAGCGGGGGCAGCTACGAGCAGTACTTC. It is translated as CASSDYSGGSYEQYF.

The V gene is TRBV5-1, the J gene TRBJ2-5, with D hard to call. Trimming took 0 bases from V and 2 from J, leaving 8 bases between them. The germline V gene encodes CDR1 SGHRS and CDR2 YFSETQ. This CDR3 has 14 amino acids. CDR3 sequence: CASSLASVQETQYF. DNA of the CDR3: TGCGCCAGCAGCTTGGCGTCGGTACAAGAGACCCAGTACTTC. Full variable domain (outside the CDR3, taken from reference TRBV5-1 and TRBJ2-5): KAGVTQTPRYLIKTRGQQVTLSCSPISGHRSVSWYQQTPGQGLQFLFEYFSETQRNKGNFPGRFSGRQFSNSRSEMNVSTLELGDSALYLCASSLASVQETQYFGPGTRLLVL.

This clonotype was detected only a few times. The chain links TRBV7-9 to TRBJ2-3; unclear D gene. CDR1 is SEHNR and CDR2 is FQNEAQ in the germline V gene (reference sequence). The CDR3 is 12 residues long. Trimming removed 5 bases at V and 5 bases at J, with 8 bases between. CDR3 amino acids: CASSPRVDTQYF. Here the CDR3 DNA reads TGTGCCAGCAGCCCTCGCGTAGATACGCAGTATTTT.

V usage is TRBV12-3 or TRBV12-4 and J usage is TRBJ1-2; the D is unclear. The CDR3 spans 12 residues. The V end lost 6 bases, the J end lost 8 bases, and 13 bases lay between the germline ends. CDR3 loop: CASSRGVGGYTF. CDR3 DNA sequence: TGTGCCAGCAGCCGTGGAGTGGGGGGCTACACCTTC.